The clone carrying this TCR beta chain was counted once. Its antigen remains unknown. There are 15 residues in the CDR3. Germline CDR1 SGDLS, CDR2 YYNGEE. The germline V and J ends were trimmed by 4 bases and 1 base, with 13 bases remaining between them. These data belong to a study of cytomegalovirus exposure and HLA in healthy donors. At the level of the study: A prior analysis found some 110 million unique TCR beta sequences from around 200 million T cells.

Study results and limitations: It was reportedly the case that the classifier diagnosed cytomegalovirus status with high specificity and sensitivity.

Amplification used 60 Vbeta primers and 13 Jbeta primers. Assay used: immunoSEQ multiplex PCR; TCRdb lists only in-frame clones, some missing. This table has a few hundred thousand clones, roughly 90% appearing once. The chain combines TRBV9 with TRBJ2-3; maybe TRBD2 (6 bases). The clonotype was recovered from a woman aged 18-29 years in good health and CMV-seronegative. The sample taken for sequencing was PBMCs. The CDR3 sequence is CASSPEGSGTDTQYF. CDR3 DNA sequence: TGTGCCAGCAGCCCGGAGGGATCGGGCACAGATACGCAGTATTTT.